Following are 16 T cell receptor beta chains from one sample sequenced in a study of neurological immune-mediated disorders. MiXCR, run by TCRdb on the 5' RACE reads, gives a single entry per CDR3 protein. Here the sample spans tens of thousands of distinct CDR3 sequences, about a tenth being singletons. The specimen was PBMCs. Receptors were obtained from a man between 40 and 49 years old in good health.

This clonotype was seen repeatedly, ten times or more. V is TRBV27 and J is TRBJ2-3; D is ambiguous. CDR1 MNHEY and CDR2 SMNVEV come from the germline V gene (reference sequence). Trimming removed 6 bases at V and 2 bases at J, with 12 bases between. The CDR3 loop spans 14 amino acids. CDR3 region: CASSRAPITDTQYF. In DNA, the CDR3 is TGTGCCAGCAGCCGGGCGCCCATCACAGATACGCAGTATTTT.

This clonotype was observed at least ten times. The chain recombines TRBV29-1 with TRBJ2-1; possibly TRBD2 for D (5 bases). Trimming took off 7 bases at V and 4 bases at J, with 11 bases between the two ends. From germline, CDR1 is SQVTM and CDR2 ANQGSEA. CDR3 length: 12 amino acids. CDR3 DNA sequence: TGCAGCGACCGGACTGATTACAATGAGCAGTTCTTC. Amino acids: CSDRTDYNEQFF.

At least ten counts were recorded for this clonotype. The V and J genes are TRBV12-3 or TRBV12-4 and TRBJ2-4; no definite D call. Trimming removed 1 base at V and 0 bases at J, with 10 bases between. This CDR3 spans 16 amino acids. DNA of the CDR3: TGTGCCAGCAGTTTAGAGGCAAGCAGAGCCAAAAACATTCAGTACTTC. The encoded protein is CASSLEASRAKNIQYF.

This clonotype was seen repeatedly, ten times or more. The chain is built from TRBV27 and TRBJ2-5; TRBD1 matches 10 bases. The V gene's germline CDR1 is MNHEY and CDR2 SMNVEV (reference sequence). The CDR3 has 16 amino acids. Trimming removed 0 bases from V and 1 base from J; junction bases left unmatched: 2. CDR3 sequence (DNA): TGTGCCAGCAGTTTATCCGGGACAGGGGCCCAAGAGACCCAGTACTTC. This gives the protein CASSLSGTGAQETQYF.

The sample holds many counts of this clonotype. This chain connects TRBV12-3 or TRBV12-4 to TRBJ1-1, with 7 bases that match TRBD1. With 7 bases clipped from V and 4 bases from J, the junction kept 6 bases outside the gene matches. The CDR3 loop spans 13 amino acids. CDR3: CASNNRGRTEAFF. DNA for the CDR3: TGTGCCAGCAATAACAGGGGTCGCACTGAAGCTTTCTTT.

This clonotype was seen at least ten times. This chain joins TRBV9 and TRBJ1-1, with 8 bases fitting TRBD1. Looked up from germline, CDR1 is SGDLS and CDR2 is YYNGEE. The CDR3 has 14 amino acids. Trimming cost V 4 bases and J 8 bases; bases outside gene matches: 10. The CDR3 bases are TGTGCCAGCAGCTATCTCGGGGCAGGGGGCGAAGCTTTCTTT. Its translation is CASSYLGAGGEAFF.

This clonotype showed up many times. The chain uses TRBV27 and TRBJ1-1, with a possible D match to TRBD1 (5 bases). This CDR3 has 13 residues. V dropped 7 bases and J dropped 7 bases, with 16 bases sitting between them. Germline lookup yields CDR1 MNHEY and CDR2 SMNVEV (reference sequence). CDR3 DNA: TGTGCCAGCACCCAGCGGGGGATGGGTGAAGCTTTCTTT. Translated, it gives CASTQRGMGEAFF.

This clonotype was observed many times. CDR3 in amino acids: CATRDTGQTAYEQYF. CDR3 DNA sequence: TGTGCCACCCGGGATACGGGACAGACAGCCTACGAGCAGTACTTC. The V call is TRBV2, the J call TRBJ2-7, with TRBD1 identical over 7 bases. The CDR3 has 15 amino acids. Germline V gene sequence: CDR1 SNHLY, CDR2 FYNNEI. V was clipped by 10 bases and J by 2 bases; unmatched bases: 14.

This clonotype was recorded at least ten times. CDR3 amino acids: CASSLPGNYSNQPQHF. The CDR3, as DNA: TGCGCCAGCAGCCTACCAGGGAACTATAGCAATCAGCCCCAGCATTTT. The genes are TRBV5-1 and TRBJ1-5; D is possibly TRBD1 (5 bases). The CDR3 covers 16 residues. CDR1 is SGHRS, CDR2 YFSETQ, per germline. Trimming removed 4 bases from V and 0 bases from J, with 14 bases in between.

In its sample, this clonotype was seen many times. This chain joins TRBV29-1 and TRBJ2-1; TRBD2 matches at 14 bases. CDR3 length: 17 amino acids. Germline assignment: CDR1 SQVTM and CDR2 ANQGSEA. V dropped 0 bases and J dropped 8; count of bases not matched to a gene: 9. CDR3 nucleotide sequence: TGCAGCGTTGAAGACGGGACTAGCGGGAGTGGTCTCTATGAGCAGTTCTTC. It encodes CSVEDGTSGSGLYEQFF.

This chain uses TRBV20-1 with TRBJ2-1; 9 positions match TRBD2. Per germline, CDR1 DFQATT and CDR2 SNEGSKA (reference sequence). Unmatched junction bases numbered 13, after V lost 6 bases and J lost 7 bases. This CDR3 is 15 amino acids long. The CDR3 DNA follows: TGCAGTGCCCCGGGGAGGCTAGCGGGGAGAAATGAGCAGTTCTTC. As protein: CSAPGRLAGRNEQFF.

This clonotype came up many times. The rearrangement uses TRBV25-1 and TRBJ1-1; TRBD1 is a possible D gene (6 bases). The CDR3 has 14 residues. The germline V gene has CDR1 MGHDK and CDR2 SYGVNS. The V gene lost 4 bases and the J gene lost 4 bases, with 13 bases spanning the gap. DNA for the CDR3: TGTGCCAGCAGTGGAGATCAGGGGAGCACTGAAGCTTTCTTT. It encodes CASSGDQGSTEAFF.

V usage is TRBV28 and J usage is TRBJ1-1; maybe TRBD1 (6 bases). This CDR3 has 15 amino acids. Trimming stripped 2 bases from V and 3 bases from J, with 13 bases between. In germline, CDR1 is MDHEN, CDR2 SYDVKM. DNA for the CDR3: TGTGCCAGCAGTTTACAGGGGCCCGTGGACACTGAAGCTTTCTTT. Its protein product is CASSLQGPVDTEAFF.

This clonotype was counted many times. The V and J genes are TRBV5-1 and TRBJ2-7; D is undetermined. V was shortened by 1 base and J by 1 base, with 9 bases between the two germline ends. Germline assignment: CDR1 SGHRS and CDR2 YFSETQ. The CDR3 loop spans 14 amino acids. CDR3 nucleotides: TGCGCCAGCAGCTTGTATGGTTTATCCTACGAGCAGTACTTC. This codes for CASSLYGLSYEQYF.

At least ten counts were recorded for this clonotype. The chain is built from TRBV12-3 or TRBV12-4 and TRBJ2-7, with 9 bases matching TRBD1. The V segment lost 8 bases and the J segment 4 bases; nucleotides outside the gene matches: 9. The CDR3 has 14 amino acids. CDR3 nucleotides: TGTGCCAGCGATGGGGGACAGGGCGCTTACGAGCAGTACTTC. Its protein product is CASDGGQGAYEQYF.

The CDR3 protein is CASRSGPDRGGNQPQHF. CDR3 nucleotide sequence: TGTGCCAGTAGATCGGGACCAGACAGGGGTGGGAATCAGCCCCAGCATTTT. The chain joins TRBV19 to TRBJ1-5, with TRBD1 matching over 8 bases. Germline V gives CDR1 LNHDA, CDR2 SQIVND (reference sequence). The CDR3 totals 17 residues. V gave up 6 bases and J gave up 4 bases; unmatched junction bases: 14.